This T cell receptor (beta chain) was obtained from a study of blood T cell repertoires in COVID-19. Background on the study: Researchers got acute and convalescent COVID-19 samples from the United States, Italy and Spain. PBMCs, B-cell-depleted T cells, or T cells were the source of the cDNA or gDNA that made up the material.

Original processing methods: Amplified reference gene primers provided the basis for estimating nucleated cell counts. The data were produced by immunoSEQ multiplex PCR, yet TCRdb's version contains in-frame clones alone and is incomplete. V, J and clone size are taken as reported in that table, and D and trimming were inferred from the DNA itself. Among more than 95,000 clones, roughly four fifths were seen once, and the ten largest hold 4.5% to 5.5%. V was pared by 4 bases and J by 6 bases, with 5 bases of the junction left unmatched. CDR1 SNHLY and CDR2 FYNNEI come from the germline V gene. This CDR3 region has 14 residues.

The gene calls are TRBV2 and TRBJ1-5, with 8 bases matching TRBD1. This sequence was found in a man between 60 and 75 years old with acute or convalescent COVID-19. What was sequenced was peripheral blood. This CDR3 reads CASSGTGIFQPQHF. In DNA, the CDR3 is TGTGCCAGCAGTGGGACAGGGATATTTCAGCCCCAGCATTTT.